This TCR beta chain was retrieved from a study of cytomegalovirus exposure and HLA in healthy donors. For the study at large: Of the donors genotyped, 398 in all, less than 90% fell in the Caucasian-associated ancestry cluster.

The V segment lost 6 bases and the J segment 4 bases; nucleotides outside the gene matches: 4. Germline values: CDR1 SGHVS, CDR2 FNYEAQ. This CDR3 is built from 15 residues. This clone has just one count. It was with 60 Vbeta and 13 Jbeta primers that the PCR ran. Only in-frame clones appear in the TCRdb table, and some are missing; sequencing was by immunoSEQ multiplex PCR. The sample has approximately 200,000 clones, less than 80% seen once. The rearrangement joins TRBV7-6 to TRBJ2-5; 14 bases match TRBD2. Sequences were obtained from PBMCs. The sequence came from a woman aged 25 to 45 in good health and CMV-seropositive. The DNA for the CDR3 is TGTGCCAGCAGTTCGGGGACTAGCGGGAGAGAGACCCAGTACTTC. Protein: CASSSGTSGRETQYF.